This is a list of T cell receptor beta chains from one sample in a study of OX40 agonist ivuxolimab in advanced cancers. Sequencing used immunoSEQ multiplex PCR; TCRdb keeps in-frame clones, though not all of them. The sample lists 20,000 to 30,000 clones, more than 70% occurring once. Sequenced material: CD4+ or CD8+ T cells sorted from blood, taken in a trial of the OX40 agonist ivuxolimab. These receptor sequences come from an adult with an advanced solid tumor such as melanoma, head and neck, liver or kidney cancer. CDR3s include the opening cysteine and the closing phenylalanine or tryptophan. D genes are given only for firm matches. The size entry is marked missing in some rows and otherwise reads once, few, many or a size class.

CDR3: CASSATSVYNEQFF
DNA: TGTGCCAGCAGCGCGACTAGCGTCTACAATGAGCAGTTCTTC
size: -
D: TRBD2
V: TRBV7-9
J: TRBJ2-1

CDR3: CASGGADNEKLFF
DNA: TGTGCCAGCGGGGGGGCCGATAATGAAAAACTGTTTTTT
size: -
D: -
V: TRBV7-9
J: TRBJ1-4

CDR3: CASKGYEQYF
DNA: TGTGCCAGCAAGGGCTACGAGCAGTACTTC
size: -
D: -
V: TRBV6-1
J: TRBJ2-7

CDR3: CASSPEDRGVNTEAFF
DNA: TGTGCCAGCTCACCCGAGGACAGGGGAGTGAACACTGAAGCTTTCTTT
size: -
D: -
V: TRBV21-1
J: TRBJ1-1

CDR3: CASSSDRVKGYGYTF
DNA: TGTGCCAGCAGTTCCGACAGGGTGAAGGGCTATGGCTACACCTTC
size: few
D: TRBD1
V: TRBV27
J: TRBJ1-2

CDR3: CASSLPGQQETQYF
DNA: TGTGCCAGCAGTTTACCGGGACAGCAAGAGACCCAGTACTTC
size: -
D: TRBD1
V: TRBV27
J: TRBJ2-5

CDR3: CASRGQEETQYF
DNA: TGTGCCAGCAGAGGACAGGAAGAGACCCAGTACTTC
size: -
D: -
V: TRBV21-1
J: TRBJ2-5

CDR3: CASSVLGGQETQYF
DNA: TGTGCCAGCAGCGTACTTGGTGGTCAGGAGACCCAGTACTTC
size: once
D: -
V: TRBV9
J: TRBJ2-5

CDR3: CASSLSVRRSSYNEQFF
DNA: TGTGCCAGCAGCCTCAGTGTGCGACGCAGCTCCTACAATGAGCAGTTCTTC
size: -
D: -
V: TRBV28
J: TRBJ2-1

CDR3: CASTDQLQETQYF
DNA: TGTGCCAGTACAGATCAGCTGCAAGAGACCCAGTACTTC
size: -
D: -
V: TRBV28
J: TRBJ2-5

CDR3: CATSIPWAVTDTQYF
DNA: TGTGCCACCAGCATCCCCTGGGCGGTCACAGATACGCAGTATTTT
size: -
D: -
V: TRBV15
J: TRBJ2-3